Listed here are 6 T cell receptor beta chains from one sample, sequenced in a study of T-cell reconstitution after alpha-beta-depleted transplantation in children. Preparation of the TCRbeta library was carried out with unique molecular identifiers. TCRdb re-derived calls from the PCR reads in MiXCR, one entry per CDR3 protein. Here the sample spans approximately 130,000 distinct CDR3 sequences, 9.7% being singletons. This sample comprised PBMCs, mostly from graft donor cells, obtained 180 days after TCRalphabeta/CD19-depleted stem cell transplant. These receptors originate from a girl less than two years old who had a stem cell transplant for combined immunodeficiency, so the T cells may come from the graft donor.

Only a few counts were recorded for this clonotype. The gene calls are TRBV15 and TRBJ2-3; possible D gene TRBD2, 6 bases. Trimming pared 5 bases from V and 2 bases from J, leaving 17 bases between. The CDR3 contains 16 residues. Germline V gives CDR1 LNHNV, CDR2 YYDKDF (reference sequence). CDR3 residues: CATSYQGGVNTDTQYF. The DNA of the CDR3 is TGTGCCACCAGCTACCAGGGCGGGGTAAACACAGATACGCAGTATTTT.

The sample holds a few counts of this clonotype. CDR3 amino acids: CASSPDRGVTGELFF. CDR3 in DNA: TGTGCCAGCTCACCGGACAGGGGAGTAACCGGGGAGCTGTTTTTT. The V call is TRBV18, the J call TRBJ2-2; 9 nucleotides agree with TRBD1. CDR1 and CDR2 from the germline V gene are KGHSH and LQKENI. Germline trimming cut 3 bases from V and 5 bases from J; bases unmatched to any gene: 4. The CDR3 has 15 residues.

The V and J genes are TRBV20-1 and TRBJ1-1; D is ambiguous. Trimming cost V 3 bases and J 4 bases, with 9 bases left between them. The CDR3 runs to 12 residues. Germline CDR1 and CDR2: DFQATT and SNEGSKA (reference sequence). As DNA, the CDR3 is TGCAGTGCTAGCGACCCCGGCACTGAAGCTTTCTTT. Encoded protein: CSASDPGTEAFF.

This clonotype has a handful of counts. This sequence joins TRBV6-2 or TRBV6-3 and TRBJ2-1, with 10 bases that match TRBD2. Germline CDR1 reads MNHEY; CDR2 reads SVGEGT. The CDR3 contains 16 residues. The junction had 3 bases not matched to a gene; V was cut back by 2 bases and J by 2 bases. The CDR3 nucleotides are TGTGCCAGCAGTTACCTAGCGGGAGTGACCTACAATGAGCAGTTCTTC. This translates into CASSYLAGVTYNEQFF.

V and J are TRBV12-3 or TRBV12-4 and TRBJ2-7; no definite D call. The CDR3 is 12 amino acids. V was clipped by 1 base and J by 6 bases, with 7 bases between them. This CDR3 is CASSLGTGEQYF. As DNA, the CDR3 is TGTGCCAGCAGTTTAGGTACGGGCGAGCAGTACTTC.

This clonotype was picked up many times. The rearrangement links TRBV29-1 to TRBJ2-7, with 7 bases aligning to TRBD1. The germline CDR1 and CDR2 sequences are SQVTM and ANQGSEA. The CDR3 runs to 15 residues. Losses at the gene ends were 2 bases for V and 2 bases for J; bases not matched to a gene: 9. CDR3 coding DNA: TGCAGCGTTGAATTAAGGGGGCGCGTCCCCTACGAGCAGTACTTC. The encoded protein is CSVELRGRVPYEQYF.